This T cell receptor beta chain was profiled in a study of blood T cells in healthy people across ages. Study-wide background: Capturing about one barcoded beta molecule per two T cells was achieved by template switching. Study conclusions and caveats: Changes in expanded clonotypes were possibly confounded, as the CMV status of donors was unknown. Diversity of TCR beta correlated strongly with naive T cell percentage.

Collection of around 9.3 milliliters of peripheral blood was performed for each donor. Alongside a J-beta primer mix, a sample-barcoded 5' primer served in a second PCR lasting roughly 7 to 12 cycles. A single record per CDR3 protein comes from TCRdb applying MiXCR to the 5' RACE reads. The sample carries hundreds of thousands of distinct CDR3 sequences, roughly two fifths recorded once. This clonotype was detected a few times. Its antigen is as yet unknown. Germline values: CDR1 SGDLS, CDR2 YYNGEE. The CDR3 runs 16 residues. The origin of this receptor is a man aged 80 or over in good health. V gene TRBV9 combines with J gene TRBJ2-1; TRBD2 agrees at 9 bases. Near its end, the DNA agrees better with TRBJ2-7, so the J call may be wrong. Sequencing was performed on blood. The CDR3: CASSVVVAGDYNEQYF. The DNA for the CDR3 is TGTGCCAGCAGCGTAGTTGTAGCGGGGGACTACAATGAGCAGTACTTC.